This is a list of T cell receptor beta chains from one sample in a study of T cell changes during pregnancy in multiple sclerosis. Clones were sequenced by immunoSEQ multiplex PCR, and TCRdb holds only the in-frame ones, with some missing. The sample gives about 89,000 clones, about 94% of which show up once; around 0.84% is in the top ten. Sequencing used peripheral blood, obtained in the third trimester of pregnancy. These receptors originate from a female donor with multiple sclerosis, enrolled in a pregnancy study. Each CDR3 is given with its conserved first and last residue. D genes are given only for firm matches. Not all rows give a size; the values are once, few, many and, for expanded clones, a class.

>TRBD2|TRBV18|TRBJ2-7|once
TGTGCCAGCTCACTGCGGGAGCTAGACGAGCAGTACTTC
CASSLRELDEQYF
>NA|TRBV27|TRBJ2-1|NA
TGTGCCAGCAGTCCTTACGGGTGGCGGAACAACAATGAGCAGTTCTTC
CASSPYGWRNNNEQFF
>TRBD1|TRBV27|TRBJ2-7|NA
TGTGCCAGCAGTTGGGCAGGGGGTTCCTACGAGCAGTACTTC
CASSWAGGSYEQYF
>NA|TRBV2|TRBJ1-1|NA
TGTGCCAGCAGTGAATCGTCCACCGGCACTGAAGCTTTCTTT
CASSESSTGTEAFF
>NA|TRBV2|TRBJ2-7|NA
TGTGCCAGACCCCCCGCAAACAGGGAAGATGGGAACGAGCAGTACTTC
CARPPANREDGNEQYF
>NA|TRBV28|TRBJ1-5|NA
TGTGCCAGCAGTTCAGTCACGGGTTTTAGCAATCAGCCCCAGCATTTT
CASSSVTGFSNQPQHF
>TRBD2|TRBV6-6|TRBJ2-1|NA
TGTGCCAGCAGTTACAGGCTAGCGGGGGACAATGAGCAGTTCTTC
CASSYRLAGDNEQFF
>NA|TRBV6-5|TRBJ2-3|NA
TGTGCCAGCAGTTATACCCAGGCCACAGATACGCAGTATTTT
CASSYTQATDTQYF
>NA|TRBV30|TRBJ1-5|NA
TGTGCCTGGAGTGTACCCCAGGGTGGGCAGCCCCAGCATTTT
CAWSVPQGGQPQHF
>TRBD2|TRBV6-5|TRBJ2-2|NA
TGTGCCAGCAGTTACTCTAGCGGGTTGAACACCGGGGAGCTGTTTTTT
CASSYSSGLNTGELFF
>NA|TRBV30|TRBJ1-5|NA
TGTGCCTGGAGTATGGGGGCCGCTCCGGGTCAGCCCCAGCATTTT
CAWSMGAAPGQPQHF
>TRBD2|TRBV27|TRBJ2-3|NA
TGTGCCAGCAGTTCACTAGCGGGGTCCACAGATACGCAGTATTTT
CASSSLAGSTDTQYF
>NA|TRBV27|TRBJ1-1|NA
TGTGCCAGCAGTTACGAGATGAACACTGAAGCTTTCTTT
CASSYEMNTEAFF
>NA|TRBV6-1|TRBJ2-7|NA
TGTGCCAGCAGTGATGTGGCCGAGCAGTACTTC
CASSDVAEQYF
>NA|TRBV7-9|TRBJ2-1|NA
TGTGCCAGCAGCGCCGGGAATGAGCAGTTCTTC
CASSAGNEQFF
>NA|TRBV15|TRBJ1-1|few
TGTGCCACCAGCACTACGGCGACAGAACTTATCACAAAAGCTTTCTTT
CATSTTATELITKAFF
>NA|TRBV19|TRBJ2-6|NA
TGTGCCAGTAGTACCCAGGGGAGCTCTGGGGCCAACGTCCTGACTTTC
CASSTQGSSGANVLTF
>TRBD2|TRBV5-5|TRBJ2-5|NA
TGTGCCAGCAGCACTAGCGGACATCGAGGGGAGACCCAGTACTTC
CASSTSGHRGETQYF
>TRBD2|TRBV7-2|TRBJ2-5|NA
TGTGCCAGCAGCCCCCGGTTAGCGGGAGCGGAGACCCAGTACTTC
CASSPRLAGAETQYF
>TRBD1|TRBV18|TRBJ1-3|NA
TGTGCCAGCTCGTCGGGGACAGGCCGCTCTGGAAACACCATATATTTT
CASSSGTGRSGNTIYF
>NA|TRBV4-3|TRBJ2-2|few
TGCGCCAGCAGCCAAGAATCGGGAGTTGGAACCGGGGAGCTGTTTTTT
CASSQESGVGTGELFF
>TRBD1|TRBV19|TRBJ1-2|NA
TGTGCCAGTAGTGGTACCTCGGACAGGGCAGATGGCTACACCTTC
CASSGTSDRADGYTF
>NA|TRBV25-1|TRBJ2-5|once
TGTGCCAGCAGTTTTATAACAGGGTCAGCTCAAGAGACCCAGTACTTC
CASSFITGSAQETQYF
>NA|TRBV6-1|TRBJ2-3|NA
TGTGCCAGCAGGGGTATTGGGCTTGGGGATACGCAGTATTTT
CASRGIGLGDTQYF
>TRBD2|TRBV9|TRBJ2-7|NA
TGTGCCAGCAGCGTAGGGACTAGCGGGAGTATATACGAGCAGTACTTC
CASSVGTSGSIYEQYF
>NA|TRBV19|TRBJ2-6|NA
TGTGCCAGTAGTTCCCGTGCTGGGGCCAACGTCCTGACTTTC
CASSSRAGANVLTF
>NA|TRBV30|TRBJ1-5|NA
TGTGCCTGGAGTGTATCAGGGTTCGATCAGCCCCAGCATTTT
CAWSVSGFDQPQHF
>TRBD1|TRBV6-6|TRBJ1-5|NA
TGTGCCAGCAGCCTCGACAGGGTGGGTCAGCCCCAGCATTTT
CASSLDRVGQPQHF